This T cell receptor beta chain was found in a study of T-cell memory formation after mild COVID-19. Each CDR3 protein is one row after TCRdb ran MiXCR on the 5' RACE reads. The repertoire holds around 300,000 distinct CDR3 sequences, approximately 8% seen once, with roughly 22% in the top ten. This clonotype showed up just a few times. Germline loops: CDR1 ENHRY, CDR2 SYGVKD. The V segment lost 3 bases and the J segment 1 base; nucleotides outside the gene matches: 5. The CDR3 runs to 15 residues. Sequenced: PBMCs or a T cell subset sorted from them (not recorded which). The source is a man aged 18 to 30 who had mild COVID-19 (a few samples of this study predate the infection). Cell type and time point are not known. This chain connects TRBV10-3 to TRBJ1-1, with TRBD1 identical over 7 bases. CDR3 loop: CAISDRQGGNTEAFF. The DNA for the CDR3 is TGTGCCATCAGTGACCGACAGGGAGGGAACACTGAAGCTTTCTTT.